The 20 T cell receptor beta chains reported below all come from one sample, sequenced in a study of blood T cell repertoires in COVID-19. Data came from immunoSEQ multiplex PCR; TCRdb stores just in-frame clones and leaves some out. Here the sample spans 140,000 or so clones, around 80% being singletons. Sequencing was done on a sample of peripheral blood. Source of these receptors: a man over 45 with acute or convalescent COVID-19.

This chain connects TRBV27 to TRBJ2-5, with 8 bases aligning to TRBD2. The germline gives CDR1 MNHEY, CDR2 SMNVEV (reference sequence). Germline trimming cut 5 bases from V and 2 bases from J; bases unmatched to any gene: 7. The CDR3 runs 15 residues. The CDR3 DNA sequence: TGTGCCAGCAGTCCCCATAGCGGGGTTCAAGAGACCCAGTACTTC. It yields the protein CASSPHSGVQETQYF.

The chain has TRBV24-1 and TRBJ1-5; no reliable D call. The CDR3 loop spans 14 amino acids. CDR1 is KGHDR and CDR2 is SFDVKD in the germline V gene. Trimming took off 8 bases at V and 1 base at J, with 11 bases between the two ends. The CDR3 nucleotides are TGTGCCACCACGAGGTATGGGAGCAATCAGCCCCAGCATTTT. It codes for CATTRYGSNQPQHF.

The rearrangement joins TRBV28 to TRBJ1-6, with 7 bases identical to TRBD1. Germline-derived CDR1 and CDR2 are MDHEN and SYDVKM. V shed 5 bases, J shed 7 bases, and the junction held 11 bases outside the gene matches. The CDR3 is made up of 16 amino acids. CDR3 sequence (DNA): TGTGCCAGCAGTGTGGGATCAACAGGGGTAAATTCACCCCTCCACTTT. It is translated as CASSVGSTGVNSPLHF. Full variable domain (rest looked up from reference TRBV28 and TRBJ1-6): DVKVTQSSRYLVKRTGEKVFLECVQDMDHENMFWYRQDPGLGLRLIYFSYDVKMKEKGDIPEGYSVSREKKERFSLILESASTNQTSMYLCASSVGSTGVNSPLHFGNGTRLTVT.

The CDR3 sequence: CASSARPQGGATLNYGYTF. The CDR3 DNA reads TGTGCCAGCAGCGCACGCCCACAGGGGGGCGCTACTCTTAACTATGGCTACACCTTC. The genes are TRBV4-2 and TRBJ1-2; TRBD1 matches 8 bases. The trim removed 5 bases at V and 1 base at J, leaving 18 bases unmatched. The length of the CDR3 is 19 residues. CDR1 and CDR2 (germline): LGHNA, YNFKEQ.

This chain joins TRBV9 and TRBJ2-4, with TRBD1 as a possible D gene (5 bases). The V end was cut by 0 bases, the J end by 7 bases, with 8 bases between. The CDR3 runs 13 residues. Germline V gene sequence: CDR1 SGDLS, CDR2 YYNGEE. Here the CDR3 DNA reads TGTGCCAGCAGCGTAGCTCCAGGGAACATTCAGTACTTC. It encodes CASSVAPGNIQYF.

V usage is TRBV9 and J usage is TRBJ2-7; possibly TRBD2 for D (6 bases). This CDR3 spans 14 amino acids. Looked up from germline, CDR1 is SGDLS and CDR2 is YYNGEE. Between the trimmed V and J ends, which lost 0 bases and 2 bases, there was a span of 9 bases. CDR3 in DNA: TGTGCCAGCAGCGTAGGTGGGAGGACCTACGAGCAGTACTTC. This codes for CASSVGGRTYEQYF.

The V and J genes are TRBV5-1 and TRBJ1-2; 8 bases align to TRBD1. CDR3 length: 14 amino acids. CDR1 and CDR2 from the germline V gene are SGHRS and YFSETQ. V was clipped by 4 bases and J by 3 bases; unmatched bases: 5. CDR3 sequence: CASSPGGIDYGYTF. CDR3 sequence (DNA): TGCGCCAGCAGCCCAGGGGGCATCGACTATGGCTACACCTTC.

The CDR3 DNA reads TGTGCCAGCAGCTTGCTCGGCTATGGCTACACCTTC. Translation gives CASSLLGYGYTF. The rearrangement uses TRBV5-6 and TRBJ1-2; D not certain. The V and J ends lost 1 base and 4 bases respectively, with 5 bases between them. CDR3 length equals 12 residues. Per the germline V gene, CDR1 is SGHDT and CDR2 is YYEEEE.

V is TRBV19 and J is TRBJ1-5; possibly TRBD1 for D (5 bases). V was trimmed by 5 bases and J by 0 bases, leaving 23 bases between them. In germline, CDR1 is LNHDA, CDR2 SQIVND (reference sequence). This CDR3 is 19 amino acids long. This CDR3 is CASSRLYPLDSYSNQPQHF. The DNA of the CDR3 is TGTGCCAGTAGTCGCCTATACCCCCTTGACAGTTATAGCAATCAGCCCCAGCATTTT.

This chain links TRBV2 with TRBJ2-3; a possible D gene is TRBD1 (5 bases). Germline loops: CDR1 SNHLY, CDR2 FYNNEI. V lost 5 bases and J lost 2, with 11 bases in between. The length of the CDR3 is 14 residues. The CDR3: CASSYQGFTDTQYF. In nucleotides, the CDR3 is TGTGCCAGCAGTTATCAGGGTTTCACAGATACGCAGTATTTT.

This rearrangement joins TRBV6-5 to TRBJ2-5; TRBD2 matches 8 bases. The V gene end was trimmed by 2 bases and the J gene end by 1 base; junction bases not matched to a gene: 3. Germline V gene lookup returns CDR1 MNHEY and CDR2 SVGAGI. The CDR3 length is 15 residues. The DNA for the CDR3 is TGTGCCAGCAGTTACACAACTAGCGGCCAAGAGACCCAGTACTTC. Its protein product is CASSYTTSGQETQYF.

This clone was detected only once. V gene TRBV23-1 combines with J gene TRBJ2-2; D not resolved. TRBV23-1 is flagged as an ORF with uncertain function. This CDR3 has 17 amino acids. V lost 2 bases and J lost 3, with 16 bases in between. CDR3 nucleotide sequence: TGCGCCAGCAGTCAACACAAGTCGCACACCGACACCGGGGAGCTGTTTTTT. Translated, it gives CASSQHKSHTDTGELFF.

This chain connects TRBV19 to TRBJ2-5; possible D gene TRBD2, 6 bases. The CDR3 covers 15 residues. Germline V gives CDR1 LNHDA, CDR2 SQIVND (reference sequence). Trimming removed 1 base from V and 2 bases from J, with 11 bases in between. The CDR3 nucleotides are TGTGCCAGTAGTATAGTAGCGGATGCTCAAGAGACCCAGTACTTC. This gives the protein CASSIVADAQETQYF.

The chain has TRBV19 and TRBJ2-1; 7 bases are a match to TRBD1. The junction had 10 bases not matched to a gene; V was cut back by 8 bases and J by 9 bases. The CDR3 is 13 residues long. Per germline, CDR1 LNHDA and CDR2 SQIVND (reference sequence). The CDR3 sequence: CASERLTGSEQFF. CDR3 nucleotide sequence: TGTGCCAGTGAAAGGCTGACAGGGTCTGAGCAGTTCTTC.

The chain uses TRBV5-1 and TRBJ1-4; tentative D call: TRBD1 (6 bases). The CDR3 extends over 15 amino acids. Trimming removed 2 bases at V and 3 bases at J, with 11 bases between. Germline-derived CDR1 and CDR2 are SGHRS and YFSETQ. CDR3 protein: CASSLGGAPNEKLFF. DNA of the CDR3: TGCGCCAGCAGCTTAGGGGGGGCGCCTAATGAAAAACTGTTTTTT.

The gene calls are TRBV16 and TRBJ1-6; TRBD1 aligns across 9 bases. Trimming cost V 4 bases and J 6 bases; bases outside gene matches: 4. The CDR3 runs to 15 residues. Germline CDR1 KGHSY, CDR2 FQNENV. Here the CDR3 DNA reads TGTGCCAGCAGCCCGGGGACAGGGCTTAATTCACCCCTCCACTTT. Translation: CASSPGTGLNSPLHF.

The chain links TRBV6-2 or TRBV6-3 to TRBJ1-6; D is possibly TRBD1 (5 bases). This CDR3 is built from 15 residues. V was shortened by 4 bases and J by 4 bases, with 11 bases between the two germline ends. Looked up from germline, CDR1 is MNHEY and CDR2 is SVGEGT. The CDR3 loop reads CASSSPGGYNSPLHF. The CDR3 nucleotides read TGTGCCAGCAGTTCCCCGGGGGGATATAATTCACCCCTCCACTTT.

This sequence joins TRBV6-4 and TRBJ1-4; D uncertain. The CDR3 spans 15 residues. V gave up 5 bases and J gave up 7 bases, with 17 bases separating them. Looked up from germline, CDR1 is MRHNA and CDR2 is SNTAGT. The CDR3 nucleotides are TGTGCCAGCAGTTCCGAACCGGGGTTTTCTGAAAAACTGTTTTTT. Translated, it gives CASSSEPGFSEKLFF.

This clone was picked up one time. The J gene is TRBJ1-1, the V gene TRBV9, with D maybe TRBD1 (5 bases). The CDR3 is 15 residues long. Germline V CDR1 and CDR2: SGDLS, YYNGEE. Trimming pared 3 bases from V and 1 base from J, leaving 13 bases between. Here the CDR3 DNA reads TGTGCCAGCAGCGCAATCGGGGGGAGGAACACTGAAGCTTTCTTT. It encodes CASSAIGGRNTEAFF.

In its sample, this clone was seen many times. This rearrangement joins TRBV5-4 to TRBJ2-3; tentative D call: TRBD2 (5 bases). This CDR3 comprises 14 residues. Germline assignment: CDR1 SGHNT and CDR2 YYREEE (reference sequence). The V end was cut by 6 bases, the J end by 3 bases, with 14 bases between. CDR3 DNA sequence: TGTGCCAGCAACCGTCGGGGTGGAACAGATACGCAGTATTTT. Translated: CASNRRGGTDTQYF.